The 27 T cell receptor beta chains listed next were all sequenced from one sample in a study of T cells after posttransplantation cyclophosphamide. This table comes from immunoSEQ multiplex PCR, and its TCRdb copy is limited to in-frame clones, with some not included. Found here are 3,700 or so clones, no singletons; the ten largest cover 10% to 15%. Busulfan-fludarabine conditioning, marrow transplant, and cyclophosphamide on days +3 and +4 were administered. The sequences come from PBMCs, collected after allogeneic stem cell transplant with posttransplant cyclophosphamide. Source of these receptors: a female patient aged 18-30 years who received an allogeneic stem cell transplant from an unrelated donor, was CMV-positive, and had acute GVHD only. The T cells may come from the graft donor.

This clone was observed many times. This sequence joins TRBV7-9 and TRBJ1-1; tentatively, D is TRBD1 (6 bases). The CDR3 covers 15 residues. V gave up 9 bases and J gave up 0 bases, with 17 bases separating them. Germline CDR1 and CDR2: SEHNR and FQNEAQ (reference sequence). CDR3 loop: CASGGASNVNTEAFF. The CDR3 DNA reads TGTGCCAGTGGGGGGGCTTCGAATGTGAACACTGAAGCTTTCTTT.

As to this clone: Mismatch with germline at one junction end may stem from a read error. V is TRBV7-9 and J is TRBJ2-3, with D perhaps TRBD2 (6 bases). Germline assignment: CDR1 SEHNR and CDR2 FQNEAQ (reference sequence). This CDR3 is 15 amino acids long. CDR3 sequence (DNA): TGTGCCAGCGGGTCGCTAGACACTAGCACAGATGCGCAGTATTTT. Its translation: CASGSLDTSTDAQYF. Drawing the rest from reference TRBV7-9 and TRBJ2-3, the complete variable domain is DTGVSQNPRHKITKRGQNVTFRCDPISEHNRLYWYRQTLGQGPEFLTYFQNEAQLEKSRLLSDRFSAERPKGSFSTLEIQRTEQGDSAMYLCASGSLDTSTDAQYFGPGTRLTVL.

This clone came up many times. The rearrangement joins TRBV7-3 to TRBJ2-1; weak D call: TRBD2 (5 bases). Germline CDR1 and CDR2: SGHTA and FQGTGA. This CDR3 region has 19 residues. V was pared by 5 bases and J by 0 bases, with 23 bases between. CDR3: CASSPKTLSAASSYNEQFF. The CDR3 DNA is TGTGCCAGCAGCCCTAAAACCCTGTCAGCGGCGAGCTCCTACAATGAGCAGTTCTTC.

This clone was seen repeatedly, ten times or more. V and J are TRBV10-1 and TRBJ2-1, with 11 bases lining up with TRBD2. This CDR3 contains 16 residues. CDR1 WNHNN and CDR2 SYGVQD come from the germline V gene (reference sequence). With V trimmed by 0 bases and J by 6 bases, 4 bases remained unmatched. CDR3 amino acids: CASSESRLAGLNEQFF. For the CDR3, the DNA is TGCGCCAGCAGTGAGTCAAGACTAGCGGGACTCAATGAGCAGTTCTTC.

This clone was counted ten times or more. The rearrangement uses TRBV19 and TRBJ2-7, with 8 bases that match TRBD1. There are 12 residues in the CDR3. Germline trimming cut 9 bases from V and 4 bases from J; bases unmatched to any gene: 5. Germline values: CDR1 LNHDA, CDR2 SQIVND (reference sequence). In DNA form, the CDR3 reads TGTGCCAGCGGACAGGGTTTATACGAGCAGTACTTC. As protein: CASGQGLYEQYF.

This clone has a handful of counts. The chain has TRBV7-8 and TRBJ2-2, with D hard to call. The CDR3 length is 16 residues. Trimming pared 1 base from V and 0 bases from J, leaving 9 bases between. In germline, CDR1 is SGHVS, CDR2 FQNEAQ. The CDR3 coding sequence is TGTGCCAGCAGCTTAGGTGGCCCCGCGAACACCGGGGAGCTGTTTTTT. Translating gives CASSLGGPANTGELFF.

This clone showed up many times. CDR3 DNA: TGTGCCATCAGTGACGTACCGGGACAGGGCTACGAGCAGTACTTC. Amino acid sequence: CAISDVPGQGYEQYF. V is TRBV10-3 and J is TRBJ2-7, with TRBD1 matching over 9 bases. With V trimmed by 3 bases and J by 3 bases, 6 bases remained unmatched. Germline V gene sequence: CDR1 ENHRY, CDR2 SYGVKD. This CDR3 contains 15 residues.

This clone was seen repeatedly, ten times or more. The CDR3 spells CASSLNRLTEAFF. CDR3 in DNA: TGTGCCAGCAGCTTAAACAGGCTCACTGAAGCTTTCTTT. V gene TRBV11-1 combines with J gene TRBJ1-1; D is possibly TRBD1 (5 bases). Germline CDR1 is SGHAT and CDR2 is FQDESV (reference sequence). Between the trimmed V and J ends, which lost 2 bases and 4 bases, there was a span of 8 bases. The CDR3 consists of 13 residues.

This clone was counted only a few times. It may be a read error: a sequence one base away is much more abundant. The V call is TRBV5-1, the J call TRBJ2-1; D not resolved. The CDR3 is 11 amino acids. Per the germline V gene, CDR1 is SGHRS and CDR2 is YFSETQ. The CDR3 region is CASSLVDERFF. As DNA, the CDR3 is TGCGCCAGCAGCTTGGTCGATGAGCGGTTCTTC.

This clone showed up many times. The genes are TRBV6-4 and TRBJ2-7; D perhaps matches TRBD1 (6 bases). The CDR3 spans 14 residues. V was trimmed by 5 bases and J by 3 bases, leaving 14 bases between them. Germline CDR1 and CDR2: MRHNA and SNTAGT. The CDR3 protein is CASSRTVTDYEQYF. The DNA of the CDR3 is TGTGCCAGCAGTAGGACAGTTACTGACTACGAGCAGTACTTC.

At least ten counts were recorded for this clone. V and J are TRBV28 and TRBJ2-5; possible D gene TRBD2, 6 bases. V was shortened by 3 bases and J by 3 bases, with 14 bases between the two germline ends. The V gene's germline CDR1 is MDHEN and CDR2 SYDVKM. The CDR3 has 15 residues. The CDR3 loop is CASSLSRRGKETQYF. The CDR3 bases are TGTGCCAGCAGTTTGTCAAGGAGGGGTAAAGAGACCCAGTACTTC.

This clone appeared many times. The V call is TRBV18, the J call TRBJ2-7, with D maybe TRBD1 (5 bases). The ends were cut back, 0 bases at V and 5 bases at J, with 11 bases in the middle. CDR1 and CDR2 from the germline V gene are KGHSH and LQKENI. The CDR3 is 14 amino acids. The CDR3 sequence: CASSPPAGADEQYF. The CDR3 region has the DNA TGTGCCAGCTCACCACCGGCTGGGGCGGACGAGCAGTACTTC. Drawing the rest from reference TRBV18 and TRBJ2-7, the complete variable domain is NAGVMQNPRHLVRRRGQEARLRCSPMKGHSHVYWYRQLPEEGLKFMVYLQKENIIDESGMPKERFSAEFPKEGPSILRIQQVVRGDSAAYFCASSPPAGADEQYFGPGTRLTVT.

In this sample, this clone turned up many times. The chain recombines TRBV29-1 with TRBJ1-1; 7 bases are shared with TRBD1. V lost 2 bases and J lost 0; bases outside the gene matches: 3. Germline V gene lookup returns CDR1 SQVTM and CDR2 ANQGSEA. This CDR3 region has 14 residues. CDR3 region: CSVEKGALNTEAFF. The DNA for the CDR3 is TGCAGCGTTGAAAAGGGGGCATTGAACACTGAAGCTTTCTTT.

This clone has at least ten counts. V gene TRBV7-3 combines with J gene TRBJ1-1; a weak D match, TRBD1 (6 bases). CDR1 SGHTA and CDR2 FQGTGA come from the germline V gene. CDR3 length: 15 residues. V was pared by 0 bases and J by 4 bases, with 12 bases between. CDR3 loop: CASSLTTGRGTEAFF. CDR3 nucleotides: TGTGCCAGCAGCTTAACGACAGGAAGAGGCACTGAAGCTTTCTTT.

This clone was seen many times. CDR3 residues: CASSDLIADTQYF. The CDR3 nucleotides read TGCGCCAGCAGTGATTTAATCGCAGATACGCAGTATTTT. The chain uses TRBV10-2 and TRBJ2-3; D gene uncertain. CDR3 length: 13 residues. CDR1 and CDR2 (germline): WSHSY, SAAADI. Trimming removed 3 bases at V and 4 bases at J, with 8 bases between.

This clone was counted at least ten times. This chain uses TRBV10-1 with TRBJ2-2; 9 nucleotides line up with TRBD1. V shed 3 bases and J 2 bases; nucleotides not matched to a gene: 1. This CDR3 region has 15 residues. Germline CDR1 is WNHNN and CDR2 is SYGVQD (reference sequence). The CDR3 DNA reads TGCGCCAGCAGTGATACAGGGGGCAACACCGGGGAGCTGTTTTTT. The encoded protein is CASSDTGGNTGELFF.

This clone has at least ten counts. The chain is built from TRBV27 and TRBJ2-5; 12 positions match TRBD2. This CDR3 region has 17 residues. Germline V gives CDR1 MNHEY, CDR2 SMNVEV (reference sequence). J gave up 0 bases and V 3 bases, and 5 bases lay outside the gene matches. The CDR3 here is CASSFSSGRAYQETQYF. The CDR3, as DNA: TGTGCCAGCAGTTTCTCTAGCGGGAGGGCTTACCAAGAGACCCAGTACTTC.

Judged by abundance, this clone is medium-sized. The chain combines TRBV7-9 with TRBJ2-7; tentatively, D is TRBD2 (6 bases). The length of the CDR3 is 13 residues. Germline loops: CDR1 SEHNR, CDR2 FQNEAQ (reference sequence). The V end lost 6 bases, the J end lost 1 base, and 10 bases lay between the germline ends. The CDR3 protein is CASREGLSYEQYF. CDR3 in DNA: TGTGCCAGCAGGGAGGGACTTTCCTACGAGCAGTACTTC. Drawing the rest from reference TRBV7-9 and TRBJ2-7, the complete variable domain is DTGVSQNPRHKITKRGQNVTFRCDPISEHNRLYWYRQTLGQGPEFLTYFQNEAQLEKSRLLSDRFSAERPKGSFSTLEIQRTEQGDSAMYLCASREGLSYEQYFGPGTRLTVT.

By proportion, this clone is medium-sized. The genes are TRBV7-3 and TRBJ1-1; D call uncertain. Germline CDR1 SGHTA, CDR2 FQGTGA. The CDR3 contains 14 residues. Trimming stripped 2 bases from V and 4 bases from J, with 11 bases between. This chain's CDR3 is CASSLVGTGTEAFF. Written as DNA, the CDR3 is TGTGCCAGCAGCTTAGTGGGTACGGGCACTGAAGCTTTCTTT. The full variable domain, its missing parts supplied by reference TRBV7-3 and TRBJ1-1, is GAGVSQTPSNKVTEKGKYVELRCDPISGHTALYWYRQSLGQGPEFLIYFQGTGAADDSGLPNDRFFAVRPEGSVSTLKIQRTERGDSAVYLCASSLVGTGTEAFFGQGTRLTVV.

In its sample, this clone was seen many times. This chain uses TRBV10-3 with TRBJ2-7; D remains unclear. Germline V gene sequence: CDR1 ENHRY, CDR2 SYGVKD. This CDR3 spans 13 amino acids. V lost 2 bases and J lost 6, with 11 bases in between. CDR3 protein: CAISETPPGEQYF. For the CDR3, the DNA is TGTGCCATCAGTGAGACCCCACCGGGCGAGCAGTACTTC.

This clone was detected many times. The genes are TRBV20-1 and TRBJ1-1; D gene ambiguous. Germline V gene sequence: CDR1 DFQATT, CDR2 SNEGSKA (reference sequence). There are 11 residues in the CDR3. The ends were cut back, 6 bases at V and 3 bases at J, with 8 bases in the middle. The CDR3 coding sequence is TGCAGTGCCTGGCGGGACACTGAAGCTTTCTTT. This sequence encodes CSAWRDTEAFF.

This clone has a count of ten or more. The rearrangement links TRBV10-2 to TRBJ2-2, with 11 positions matching TRBD1. J gave up 6 bases and V 5 bases, and 5 bases lay outside the gene matches. Germline V gives CDR1 WSHSY, CDR2 SAAADI. The CDR3 extends over 15 amino acids. CDR3 region: CASSSGTGGPGELFF. The CDR3 DNA is TGCGCCAGCAGTTCCGGGACAGGGGGGCCCGGGGAGCTGTTTTTT.

This clone was observed at least ten times. One junction end disagrees with the germline gene, perhaps due to a read error. The chain uses TRBV28 and TRBJ2-7; 7 nucleotides align to TRBD1. The CDR3 runs 21 residues. Germline V gene sequence: CDR1 MDHEN, CDR2 SYDVKM. The CDR3 DNA is TGTACCAGCAGTTTATTCCCGAAGGGACAGCCGCATCTATCGACACCCTACGAGCAGTACTTC. Amino acid sequence: CTSSLFPKGQPHLSTPYEQYF.

Many counts were recorded for this clone. The rearrangement joins TRBV7-9 to TRBJ2-7, with D possibly being TRBD1 (6 bases). Germline CDR1 is SEHNR and CDR2 is FQNEAQ (reference sequence). V was shortened by 5 bases and J by 2 bases, with 22 bases between the two germline ends. The CDR3 runs 17 residues. In DNA form, the CDR3 reads TGTGCCAGCAGCACGACCACAGGGAAAAGTCCAACCTACGAGCAGTACTTC. Translated: CASSTTTGKSPTYEQYF.

J is TRBJ2-7 and V is TRBV19; D is ambiguous. The CDR3 is made up of 12 amino acids. CDR1 LNHDA and CDR2 SQIVND come from the germline V gene (reference sequence). The germline V and J ends were trimmed by 3 bases and 6 bases, with 9 bases remaining between them. The CDR3 DNA reads TGTGCCAGTAGTATGGTCAGAGGCGAGCAGTACTTC. Amino acid sequence: CASSMVRGEQYF.

This clone occurred many times. The genes are TRBV2 and TRBJ2-2, with D possibly being TRBD1 (6 bases). V lost 1 base to trimming and J lost 1 base, with 7 bases between them. The CDR3 covers 15 residues. Germline V gene sequence: CDR1 SNHLY, CDR2 FYNNEI. CDR3 protein: CASSEGRGNTGELFF. The CDR3 DNA reads TGTGCCAGCAGTGAAGGCAGGGGGAACACCGGGGAGCTGTTTTTT.

By share, this clone counts as medium-sized (0.01 to 0.1%). The genes are TRBV7-9 and TRBJ2-7; TRBD2 matches at 8 bases. This CDR3 is 17 amino acids long. The germline gives CDR1 SEHNR, CDR2 FQNEAQ (reference sequence). Trimming cost V 5 bases and J 3 bases; bases outside gene matches: 15. The CDR3, as DNA: TGTGCCAGCAGCCGGACGAGCGGGAGAACCAGAAACTACGAGCAGTACTTC. It codes for CASSRTSGRTRNYEQYF.